The subject of this entry is one T cell receptor (beta chain). The data originate from a study of OX40 agonist ivuxolimab in advanced cancers. Study at large: Prior checkpoint blockade (anti-PD-1, anti-PD-L1 or anti-CTLA-4) was permitted; 40% had it.

Produced via immunoSEQ multiplex PCR; TCRdb's table is partial and in-frame only. The profile shows fewer than 85,000 clones, 86% of them singletons. Germline CDR1 reads SGHNT; CDR2 reads YYREEE (reference sequence). This CDR3 contains 14 residues. The chain uses TRBV5-4 and TRBJ2-5, with unresolved D. The end of the DNA fits TRBJ2-7 better, so the J call may be wrong. Sequencing was performed on CD4+ or CD8+ T cells sorted from blood, taken in a trial of the OX40 agonist ivuxolimab. The sequence was obtained from an adult with an advanced solid tumor such as melanoma, head and neck, liver or kidney cancer. CDR3 loop: CASSFDRPPYEQYF. CDR3 nucleotides: TGTGCCAGCAGCTTCGACCGCCCACCCTACGAGCAGTACTTC.